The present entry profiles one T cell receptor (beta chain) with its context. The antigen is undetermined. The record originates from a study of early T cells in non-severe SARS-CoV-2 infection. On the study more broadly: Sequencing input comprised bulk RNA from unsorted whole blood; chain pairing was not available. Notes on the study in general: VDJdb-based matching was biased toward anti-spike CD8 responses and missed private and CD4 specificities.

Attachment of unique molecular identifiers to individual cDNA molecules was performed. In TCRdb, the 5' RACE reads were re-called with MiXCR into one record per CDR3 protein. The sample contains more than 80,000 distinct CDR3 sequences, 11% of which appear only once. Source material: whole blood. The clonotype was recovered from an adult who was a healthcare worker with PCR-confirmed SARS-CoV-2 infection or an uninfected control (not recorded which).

CDR3 residues: CASSFGSRRHSPLHF. DNA for the CDR3: TGTGCCAGCAGTTTTGGCTCCAGAAGGCATTCACCCCTCCACTTT. V gene TRBV27 combines with J gene TRBJ1-6; D is unclear. The CDR3 has 15 amino acids. V lost 3 bases and J lost 8, with 14 bases in between. CDR1 MNHEY and CDR2 SMNVEV come from the germline V gene (reference sequence).